This T cell receptor beta chain was recorded in a study of blood T cell repertoires in COVID-19 (dated by TCRdb to the early 2020s). In the study overall: Collaborator samples came from the United States, Italy and Spain and covered acute and convalescent phases of COVID-19. The prospective study material was composed of cDNA or gDNA derived from T cells, B-cell-depleted T cells, or PBMCs. The dataset comprised deeply sampled blood TCRbeta repertoires from subjects exposed to, actively infected with, or recovered from COVID-19. The repertoires were released in a freely available public database meant as a resource for research on the immune response to SARS-CoV-2. The samples were drawn from the first 160 participants of the ongoing ImmuneRACE study and from 1,254 subjects provided by 6 global collaborators. Sample metadata almost always included a de-identified subject ID, COVID-19 status, age in years and sex. Where HLA class I and class II types were available, the types were taken from metadata supplied by the sample provider, not from assay-based typing.

Relative to germline, V is 3 bases shorter and J is 6 bases shorter, with 13 bases between their ends. The CDR3 measures 13 amino acids from cysteine to phenylalanine. Here the CDR3 DNA is all that survives: 39 bases in frame from base 1. The germline V gene yields SGHRS for CDR1 and YFSETQ for CDR2. The immunoSEQ Assay, a bias-controlled multiplex PCR, was used to amplify TCRbeta CDR3 regions from genomic DNA. Processing in the source paper ran as follows. The number of nucleated cells in each sample was estimated from the amplification of reference gene primers within the assay. Sequence reads were collapsed and filtered to measure the absolute abundance of every unique TCRbeta CDR3 rearrangement. For each sample, productive Simpson clonality was calculated as the square root of Simpson's diversity index across productive rearrangements. Sourced from immuneACCESS, this table was stored by TCRdb with only in-frame sequences that have V and J called. A share of the clones is absent; for the studies checked, an unresolved V gene accounts for under half, and the remainder has no known explanation. The V and J calls and clone size were taken over from that table, and D and trimming were inferred from the DNA. The sample data list about 81,000 clones, and roughly four fifths of these were observed just once. Roughly 7.4% of the sample rests with the top ten.

Overall study outcomes, separate from this receptor: How much clinical and demographic metadata was included differed by source and by participant, and the metadata was provided uncurated.

Regarding this clone: Its antigen remains undetermined. Per-base qualities were not stored, and no clone one base away is much larger.

Collaborating institutions collected whole blood in K2EDTA tubes following their own protocols. Collaborator samples were shipped for TCRbeta analysis as frozen whole blood, isolated PBMCs, or DNA extracted from either sample type. This receptor was identified in a human donor in a cohort sampled during active COVID-19. The V gene is TRBV5-1 and the J gene is TRBJ2-7, and perhaps TRBD1 as D gene, on 8 matching bases. The sequencing sample was made of peripheral blood. For the CDR3, the sequence is CASSSTGEGEQYF. The DNA sequence is given as TGCGCCAGCAGCTCGACAGGGGAGGGCGAGCAGTACTTC.